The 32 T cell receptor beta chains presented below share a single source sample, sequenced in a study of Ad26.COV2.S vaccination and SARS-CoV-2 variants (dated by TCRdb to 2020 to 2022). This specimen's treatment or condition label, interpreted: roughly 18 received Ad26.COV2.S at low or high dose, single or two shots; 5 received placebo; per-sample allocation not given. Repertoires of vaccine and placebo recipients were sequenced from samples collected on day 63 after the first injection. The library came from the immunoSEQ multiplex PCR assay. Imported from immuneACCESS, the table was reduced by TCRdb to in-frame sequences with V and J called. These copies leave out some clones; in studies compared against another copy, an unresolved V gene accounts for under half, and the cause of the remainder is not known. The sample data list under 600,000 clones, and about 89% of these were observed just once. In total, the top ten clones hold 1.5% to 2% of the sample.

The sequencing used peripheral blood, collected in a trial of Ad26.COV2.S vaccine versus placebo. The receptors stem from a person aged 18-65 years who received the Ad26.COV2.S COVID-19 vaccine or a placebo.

The CDR3: CASSLELAGGSYNEQFF. The CDR3 nucleotides read TGTGCCAGCAGCTTAGAGCTAGCGGGAGGCTCCTACAATGAGCAGTTCTTC. The rearrangement links TRBV7-9 to TRBJ2-1; TRBD2 agrees at 11 bases. The CDR3 totals 17 residues. J was trimmed by 0 bases and V by 1 base; bases with no gene match: 2. Germline CDR1 and CDR2: SEHNR and FQNEAQ (reference sequence).

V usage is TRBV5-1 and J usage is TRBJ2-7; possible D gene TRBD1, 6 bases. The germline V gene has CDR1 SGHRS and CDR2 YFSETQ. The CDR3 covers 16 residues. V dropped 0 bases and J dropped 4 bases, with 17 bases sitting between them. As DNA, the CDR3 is TGCGCCAGCAGCTTGGCCGTCAGGGGCAGATCTTACGAGCAGTACTTC. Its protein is CASSLAVRGRSYEQYF.

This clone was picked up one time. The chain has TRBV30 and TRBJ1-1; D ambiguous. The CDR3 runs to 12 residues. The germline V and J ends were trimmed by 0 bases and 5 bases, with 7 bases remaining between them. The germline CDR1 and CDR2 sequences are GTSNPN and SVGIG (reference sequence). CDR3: CAWSVRWTEAFF. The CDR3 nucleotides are TGTGCCTGGAGTGTTAGGTGGACTGAAGCTTTCTTT.

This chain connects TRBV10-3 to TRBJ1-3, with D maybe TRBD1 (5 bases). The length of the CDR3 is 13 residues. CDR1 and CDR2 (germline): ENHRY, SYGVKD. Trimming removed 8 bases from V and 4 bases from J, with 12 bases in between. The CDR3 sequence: CAIGRGTGNTIYF. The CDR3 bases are TGTGCCATCGGGAGGGGAACGGGAAACACCATATATTTT.

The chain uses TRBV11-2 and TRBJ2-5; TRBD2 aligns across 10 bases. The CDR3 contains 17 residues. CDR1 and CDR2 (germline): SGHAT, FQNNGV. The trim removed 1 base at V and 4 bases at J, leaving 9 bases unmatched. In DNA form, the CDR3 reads TGTGCCAGCAGCTTAGGTGGGGTAGCGGGAGGTTCAGAGACCCAGTACTTC. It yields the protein CASSLGGVAGGSETQYF.

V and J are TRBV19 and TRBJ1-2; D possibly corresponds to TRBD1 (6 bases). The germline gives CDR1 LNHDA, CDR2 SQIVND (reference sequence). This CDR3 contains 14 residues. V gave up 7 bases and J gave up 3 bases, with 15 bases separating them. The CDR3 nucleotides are TGTGCCAGTATACCGGGACACCAGTACTATGGCTACACCTTC. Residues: CASIPGHQYYGYTF. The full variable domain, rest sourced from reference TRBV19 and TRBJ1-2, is DGGITQSPKYLFRKEGQNVTLSCEQNLNHDAMYWYRQDPGQGLRLIYYSQIVNDFQKGDIAEGYSVSREKKESFPLTVTSAQKNPTAFYLCASIPGHQYYGYTFGSGTRLTVV.

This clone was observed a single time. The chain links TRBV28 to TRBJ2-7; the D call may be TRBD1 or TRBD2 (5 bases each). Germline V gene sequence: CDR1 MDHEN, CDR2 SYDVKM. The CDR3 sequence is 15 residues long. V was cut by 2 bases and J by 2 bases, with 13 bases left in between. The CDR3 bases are TGTGCCAGCAGTTTAATGGCAGGGAGTGCCTACGAGCAGTACTTC. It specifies CASSLMAGSAYEQYF.

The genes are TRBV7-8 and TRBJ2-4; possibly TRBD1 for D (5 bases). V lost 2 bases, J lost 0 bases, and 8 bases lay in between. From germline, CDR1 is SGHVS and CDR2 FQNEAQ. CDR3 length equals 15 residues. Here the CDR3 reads CASSLIGEAKNIQYF. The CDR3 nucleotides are TGTGCCAGCAGCTTAATAGGGGAAGCCAAAAACATTCAGTACTTC.

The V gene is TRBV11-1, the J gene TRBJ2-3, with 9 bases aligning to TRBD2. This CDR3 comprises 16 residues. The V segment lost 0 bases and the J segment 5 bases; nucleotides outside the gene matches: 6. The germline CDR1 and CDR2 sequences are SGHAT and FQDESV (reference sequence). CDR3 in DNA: TGTGCCAGCAGCTTAGCTAGCGGGAGCAGCGGAGATACGCAGTATTTT. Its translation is CASSLASGSSGDTQYF.

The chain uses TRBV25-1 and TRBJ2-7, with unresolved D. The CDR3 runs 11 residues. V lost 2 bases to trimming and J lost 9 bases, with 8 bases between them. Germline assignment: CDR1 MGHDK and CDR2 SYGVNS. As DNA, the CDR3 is TGTGCCAGCAGTGAACGAGGCGCGCAGTACTTC. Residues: CASSERGAQYF.

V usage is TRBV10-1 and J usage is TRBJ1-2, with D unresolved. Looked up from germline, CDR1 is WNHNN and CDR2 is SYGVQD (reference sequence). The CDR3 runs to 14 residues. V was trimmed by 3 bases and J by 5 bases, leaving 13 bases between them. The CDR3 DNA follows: TGCGCCAGCAGTGACGACGGCCTTGGGTATGGCTACACCTTC. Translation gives CASSDDGLGYGYTF.

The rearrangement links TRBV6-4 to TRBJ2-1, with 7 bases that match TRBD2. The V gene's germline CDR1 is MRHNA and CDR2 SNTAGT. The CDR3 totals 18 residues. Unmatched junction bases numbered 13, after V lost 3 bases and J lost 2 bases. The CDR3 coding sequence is TGTGCCAGCAGTGAAGGTTTTTTTGGCGGGAGAACCTACAATGAGCAGTTCTTC. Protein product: CASSEGFFGGRTYNEQFF.

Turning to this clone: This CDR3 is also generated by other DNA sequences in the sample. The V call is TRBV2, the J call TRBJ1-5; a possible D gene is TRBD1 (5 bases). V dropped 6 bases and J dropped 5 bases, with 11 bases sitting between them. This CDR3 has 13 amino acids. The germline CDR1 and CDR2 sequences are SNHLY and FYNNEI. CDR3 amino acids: CASSGTGDQPQHF. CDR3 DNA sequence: TGTGCCAGCAGCGGTACGGGGGATCAGCCCCAGCATTTT. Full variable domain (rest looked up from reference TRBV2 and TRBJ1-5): EPEVTQTPSHQVTQMGQEVILRCVPISNHLYFYWYRQILGQKVEFLVSFYNNEISEKSEIFDDQFSVERPDGSNFTLKIRSTKLEDSAMYFCASSGTGDQPQHFGDGTRLSIL.

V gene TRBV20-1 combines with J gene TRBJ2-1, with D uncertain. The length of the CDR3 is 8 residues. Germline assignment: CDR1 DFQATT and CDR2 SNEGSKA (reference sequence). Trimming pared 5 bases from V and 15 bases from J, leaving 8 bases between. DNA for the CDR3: TGCAGTGCTCTACCTCGGTTCTTC. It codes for CSALPRFF.

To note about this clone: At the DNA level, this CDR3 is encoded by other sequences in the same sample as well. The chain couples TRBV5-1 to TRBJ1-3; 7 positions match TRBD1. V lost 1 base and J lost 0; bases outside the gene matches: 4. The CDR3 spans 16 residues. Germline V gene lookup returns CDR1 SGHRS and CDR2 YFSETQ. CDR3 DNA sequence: TGCGCCAGCAGCTTGTGGGGGGACAGCTCTGGAAACACCATATATTTT. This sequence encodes CASSLWGDSSGNTIYF.

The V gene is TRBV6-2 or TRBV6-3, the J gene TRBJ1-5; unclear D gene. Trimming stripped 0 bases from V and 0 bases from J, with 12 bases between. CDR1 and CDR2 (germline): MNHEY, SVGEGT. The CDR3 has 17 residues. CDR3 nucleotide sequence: TGTGCCAGCAGTTACTCGAAACAGTCTAATAGCAATCAGCCCCAGCATTTT. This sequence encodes CASSYSKQSNSNQPQHF.

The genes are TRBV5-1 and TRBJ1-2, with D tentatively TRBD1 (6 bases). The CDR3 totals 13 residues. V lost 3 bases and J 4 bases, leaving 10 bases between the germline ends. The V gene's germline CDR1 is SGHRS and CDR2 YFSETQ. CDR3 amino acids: CASSSRGSYGYTF. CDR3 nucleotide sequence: TGCGCCAGCAGCTCCAGGGGTTCCTATGGCTACACCTTC.

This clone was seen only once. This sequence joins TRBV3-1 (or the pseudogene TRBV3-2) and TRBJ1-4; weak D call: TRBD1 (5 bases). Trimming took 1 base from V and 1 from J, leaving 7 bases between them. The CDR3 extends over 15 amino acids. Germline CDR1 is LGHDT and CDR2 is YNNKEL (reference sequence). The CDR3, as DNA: TGTGCCAGCAGCCAAGCTCAGGGAACTAATGAAAAACTGTTTTTT. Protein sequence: CASSQAQGTNEKLFF.

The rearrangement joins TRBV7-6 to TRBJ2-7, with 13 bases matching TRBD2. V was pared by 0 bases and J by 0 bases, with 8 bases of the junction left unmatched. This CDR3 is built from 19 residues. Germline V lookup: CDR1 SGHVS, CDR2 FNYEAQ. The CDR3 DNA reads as TGTGCCAGCAGCTTAGCCCGGACTAGCGGGGGCCAAAGCTCCTACGAGCAGTACTTC. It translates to CASSLARTSGGQSSYEQYF.

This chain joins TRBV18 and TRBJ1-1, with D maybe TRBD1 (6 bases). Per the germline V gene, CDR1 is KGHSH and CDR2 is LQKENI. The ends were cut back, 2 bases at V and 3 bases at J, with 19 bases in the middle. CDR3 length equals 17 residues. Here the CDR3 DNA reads TGTGCCAGCTCACCAGATGGGGGGGCCCGGCTCCACACTGAAGCTTTCTTT. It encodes CASSPDGGARLHTEAFF.

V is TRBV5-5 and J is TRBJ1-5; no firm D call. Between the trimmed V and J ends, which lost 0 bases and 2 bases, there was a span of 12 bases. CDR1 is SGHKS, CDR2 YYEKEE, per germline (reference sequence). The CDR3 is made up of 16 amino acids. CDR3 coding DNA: TGTGCCAGCAGCTTGGTGCCCGGGAAGGGCAATCAGCCCCAGCATTTT. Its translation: CASSLVPGKGNQPQHF.

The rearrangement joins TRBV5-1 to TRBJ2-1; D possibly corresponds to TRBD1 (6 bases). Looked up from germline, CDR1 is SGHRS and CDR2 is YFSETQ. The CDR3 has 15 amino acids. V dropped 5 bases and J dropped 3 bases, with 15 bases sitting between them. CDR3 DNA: TGCGCCAGCAGACCAGGGGAGCCCCTCTACAATGAGCAGTTCTTC. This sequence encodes CASRPGEPLYNEQFF.

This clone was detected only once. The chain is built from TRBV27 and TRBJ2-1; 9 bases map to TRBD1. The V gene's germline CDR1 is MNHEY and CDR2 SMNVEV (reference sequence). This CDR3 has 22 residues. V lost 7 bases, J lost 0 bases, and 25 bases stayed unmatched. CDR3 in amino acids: CASIYRRLGTGRGGGSYNEQFF. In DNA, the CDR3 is TGTGCCAGCATATACCGGAGGCTTGGGACAGGGAGGGGCGGCGGCTCCTACAATGAGCAGTTCTTC.

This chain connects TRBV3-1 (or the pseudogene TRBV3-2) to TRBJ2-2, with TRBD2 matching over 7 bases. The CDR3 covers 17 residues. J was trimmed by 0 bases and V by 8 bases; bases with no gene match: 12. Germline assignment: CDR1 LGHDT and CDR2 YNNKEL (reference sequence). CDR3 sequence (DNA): TGTGCCAGCCGAGGACTAGAAAGTACCTCGAACACCGGGGAGCTGTTTTTT. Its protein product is CASRGLESTSNTGELFF.

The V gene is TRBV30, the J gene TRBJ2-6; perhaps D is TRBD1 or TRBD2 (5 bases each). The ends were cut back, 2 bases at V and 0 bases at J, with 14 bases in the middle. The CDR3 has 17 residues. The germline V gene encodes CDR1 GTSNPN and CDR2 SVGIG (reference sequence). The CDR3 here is CAWSFGTDSSGANVLTF. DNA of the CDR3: TGTGCCTGGAGTTTTGGGACGGATAGCTCTGGGGCCAACGTCCTGACTTTC.

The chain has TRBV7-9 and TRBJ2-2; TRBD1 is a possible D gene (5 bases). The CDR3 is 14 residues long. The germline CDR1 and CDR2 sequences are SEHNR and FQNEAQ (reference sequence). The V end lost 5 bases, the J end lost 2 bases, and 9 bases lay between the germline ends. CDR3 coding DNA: TGTGCCAGCAGCCCCTGGGGCAACACCGGGGAGCTGTTTTTT. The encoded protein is CASSPWGNTGELFF.

The DNA for the CDR3 is TGTGCCAGCAGAGCAAGGGGAAACACCGGGGAGCTGTTTTTT. Translated: CASRARGNTGELFF. The rearrangement joins TRBV6-5 to TRBJ2-2, with a weak D call TRBD1 (5 bases). CDR3 length: 14 amino acids. V lost 6 bases and J lost 2, with 10 bases in between. Germline-derived CDR1 and CDR2 are MNHEY and SVGAGI.

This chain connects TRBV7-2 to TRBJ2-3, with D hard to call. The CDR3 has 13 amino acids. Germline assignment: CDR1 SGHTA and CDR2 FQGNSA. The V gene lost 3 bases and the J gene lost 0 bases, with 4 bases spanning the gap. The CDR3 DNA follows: TGTGCCAGCAGCTTCCCGAGCACAGATACGCAGTATTTT. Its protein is CASSFPSTDTQYF.

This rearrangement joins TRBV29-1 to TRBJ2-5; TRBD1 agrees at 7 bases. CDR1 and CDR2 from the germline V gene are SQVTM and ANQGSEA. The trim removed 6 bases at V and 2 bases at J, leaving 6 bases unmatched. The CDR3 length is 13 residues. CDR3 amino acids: CSVRTGLQETQYF. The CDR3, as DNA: TGCAGCGTGAGGACAGGCCTTCAAGAGACCCAGTACTTC.

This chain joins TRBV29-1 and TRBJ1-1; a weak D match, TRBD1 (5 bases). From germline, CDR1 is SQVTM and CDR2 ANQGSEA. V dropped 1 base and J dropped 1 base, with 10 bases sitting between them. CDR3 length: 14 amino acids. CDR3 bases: TGCAGCGTTGAAGGCCGGGGGGGGAACACTGAAGCTTTCTTT. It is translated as CSVEGRGGNTEAFF.

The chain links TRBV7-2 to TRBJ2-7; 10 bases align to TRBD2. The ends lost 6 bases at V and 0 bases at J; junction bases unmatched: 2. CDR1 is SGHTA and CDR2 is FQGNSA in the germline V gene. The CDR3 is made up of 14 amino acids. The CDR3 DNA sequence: TGTGCCAGCAGGGCTAGCGGGGGCTCCTACGAGCAGTACTTC. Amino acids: CASRASGGSYEQYF.

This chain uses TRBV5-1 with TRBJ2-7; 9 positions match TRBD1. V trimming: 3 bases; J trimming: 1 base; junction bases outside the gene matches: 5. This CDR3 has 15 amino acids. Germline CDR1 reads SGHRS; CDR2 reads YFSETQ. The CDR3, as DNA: TGCGCCAGCAGCTCCACCGGGACAGGGTCCTACGAGCAGTACTTC. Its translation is CASSSTGTGSYEQYF.